The 20 T cell receptor beta chains below all came from one sample that was sequenced in a study of OX40 agonist ivuxolimab in advanced cancers. Profiled with immunoSEQ multiplex PCR; TCRdb holds only in-frame clones, not every one. The table shows some 53,000 clones, with around 94% occurring only once. The source was CD4+ or CD8+ T cells sorted from blood, collected in a trial of the OX40 agonist ivuxolimab. These TCRs come from an adult with an advanced solid tumor such as melanoma, head and neck, liver or kidney cancer.

This clone has a single count. The genes are TRBV20-1 and TRBJ2-3; the D is unclear. Germline CDR1 DFQATT, CDR2 SNEGSKA (reference sequence). The CDR3 consists of 10 residues. V shed 4 bases and J shed 6 bases, with 5 bases lying between them. CDR3 nucleotides: TGCAGTGCTACACGGGATACGCAGTATTTT. Its protein is CSATRDTQYF.

This chain joins TRBV30 and TRBJ2-5; 12 bases are shared with TRBD2. Germline V CDR1 and CDR2: GTSNPN, SVGIG (reference sequence). With V trimmed by 2 bases and J by 4 bases, 2 bases remained unmatched. This CDR3 has 14 amino acids. As DNA, the CDR3 is TGTGCCTGGAGTACACTAGCGGGAGGAGAGACCCAGTACTTC. Translation gives CAWSTLAGGETQYF. Complete variable domain (other parts from reference TRBV30 and TRBJ2-5): SQTIHQWPATLVQPVGSPLSLECTVEGTSNPNLYWYRQAAGRGLQLLFYSVGIGQISSEVPQNLSASRPQDRQFILSSKKLLLSDSGFYLCAWSTLAGGETQYFGPGTRLLVL.

The chain combines TRBV19 with TRBJ1-6, with D uncertain. Germline V CDR1 and CDR2: LNHDA, SQIVND (reference sequence). CDR3 length: 12 residues. The ends were cut back, 5 bases at V and 10 bases at J, with 9 bases in the middle. The CDR3 nucleotides read TGTGCCAGTAGTTCGGGCGGGTCACCCCTCCACTTT. Translation gives CASSSGGSPLHF. Together with reference TRBV19 and TRBJ1-6, the CDR3 gives the full variable domain: DGGITQSPKYLFRKEGQNVTLSCEQNLNHDAMYWYRQDPGQGLRLIYYSQIVNDFQKGDIAEGYSVSREKKESFPLTVTSAQKNPTAFYLCASSSGGSPLHFGNGTRLTVT.

This chain uses TRBV11-2 with TRBJ2-2; D unclear. Germline CDR1 SGHAT, CDR2 FQNNGV. Trimming stripped 5 bases from V and 5 bases from J, with 6 bases between. The CDR3 contains 12 residues. CDR3 residues: CASSPWTGELFF. DNA for the CDR3: TGTGCCAGCAGCCCGTGGACCGGGGAGCTGTTTTTT. Full variable domain (remainder filled in from reference TRBV11-2 and TRBJ2-2): EAGVAQSPRYKIIEKRQSVAFWCNPISGHATLYWYQQILGQGPKLLIQFQNNGVVDDSQLPKDRFSAERLKGVDSTLKIQPAKLEDSAVYLCASSPWTGELFFGEGSRLTVL.

The CDR3 reads CASSIGTESYEQYF. The DNA of the CDR3 is TGTGCCAGTAGTATCGGGACAGAGAGCTACGAGCAGTACTTC. The chain is built from TRBV19 and TRBJ2-7; 7 nucleotides match TRBD1. Germline CDR1 reads LNHDA; CDR2 reads SQIVND (reference sequence). The CDR3 extends over 14 amino acids. The trim removed 3 bases at V and 3 bases at J, leaving 5 bases unmatched.

This clone was observed once. CDR3 protein: CSVEDPFTLAENTNEQFF. The CDR3 coding sequence is TGCAGCGTTGAAGATCCCTTTACCCTAGCGGAAAACACGAATGAGCAGTTCTTC. The chain couples TRBV29-1 to TRBJ2-1; 7 bases fit TRBD2. V lost 0 bases to trimming and J lost 7 bases; unmatched junction nucleotides: 18. There are 18 residues in the CDR3. Germline V gives CDR1 SQVTM, CDR2 ANQGSEA.

This chain joins TRBV15 and TRBJ2-1; unclear D gene. CDR1 is LNHNV and CDR2 is YYDKDF in the germline V gene (reference sequence). V was trimmed by 5 bases and J by 9 bases, leaving 11 bases between them. CDR3 size: 12 residues. The CDR3 sequence is CATSFRIGEQFF. The CDR3 DNA reads TGTGCCACCAGCTTTCGGATTGGTGAGCAGTTCTTC. The variable domain in full, with the rest retrieved from reference TRBV15 and TRBJ2-1, is DAMVIQNPRYQVTQFGKPVTLSCSQTLNHNVMYWYQQKSSQAPKLLFHYYDKDFNNEADTPDNFQSRRPNTSFCFLDIRSPGLGDTAMYLCATSFRIGEQFFGPGTRLTVL.

The chain uses TRBV19 and TRBJ2-5; D perhaps matches TRBD2 (5 bases). The CDR3 has 14 residues. Per the germline V gene, CDR1 is LNHDA and CDR2 is SQIVND (reference sequence). The V and J ends lost 9 bases and 3 bases respectively, with 17 bases between them. CDR3 sequence (DNA): TGTGCCAGGATCCCACTAGAGAGGGAAGAGACCCAGTACTTC. Translation gives CARIPLEREETQYF.

The gene calls are TRBV2 and TRBJ2-5, with no clear D. CDR1 and CDR2 (germline): SNHLY, FYNNEI. This CDR3 comprises 14 residues. Trimming took off 1 base at V and 4 bases at J, with 10 bases between the two ends. The DNA for the CDR3 is TGTGCCAGCAGTGAAGGGGCGTACATAGAGACCCAGTACTTC. It is translated as CASSEGAYIETQYF.

This clone was counted once. The gene calls are TRBV11-3 and TRBJ2-7; D possibly corresponds to TRBD1 (5 bases). Germline loops: CDR1 SGHNT, CDR2 YENEEA. The ends were cut back, 5 bases at V and 3 bases at J, with 8 bases in the middle. CDR3 length equals 12 residues. CDR3 region: CASSPRDYEQYF. As DNA, the CDR3 is TGTGCCAGCAGCCCCAGGGACTACGAGCAGTACTTC. The whole variable domain, filled in from reference TRBV11-3 and TRBJ2-7, reads EAGVVQSPRYKIIEKKQPVAFWCNPISGHNTLYWYLQNLGQGPELLIRYENEEAVDDSQLPKDRFSAERLKGVDSTLKIQPAELGDSAVYLCASSPRDYEQYFGPGTRLTVT.

The CDR3 DNA follows: TGTGCCAGCAGCTTAAGCACAGGGGAAGCTTTCTTT. It translates to CASSLSTGEAFF. The genes are TRBV7-9 and TRBJ1-1, with D possibly matching TRBD1 (6 bases). This CDR3 has 12 amino acids. Germline values: CDR1 SEHNR, CDR2 FQNEAQ (reference sequence). V was pared by 2 bases and J by 8 bases, with 9 bases between. Supplemented by reference TRBV7-9 and TRBJ1-1, the full variable domain reads DTGVSQNPRHKITKRGQNVTFRCDPISEHNRLYWYRQTLGQGPEFLTYFQNEAQLEKSRLLSDRFSAERPKGSFSTLEIQRTEQGDSAMYLCASSLSTGEAFFGQGTRLTVV.

CDR3 in amino acids: CSVELPQDTNTEAFF. CDR3 DNA sequence: TGCAGCGTTGAACTTCCGCAGGACACGAACACTGAAGCTTTCTTT. The chain recombines TRBV29-1 with TRBJ1-1; TRBD1 might be the D (5 bases). Germline lookup yields CDR1 SQVTM and CDR2 ANQGSEA. The V end lost 2 bases, the J end lost 1 base, and 14 bases lay between the germline ends. This CDR3 spans 15 amino acids.

This rearrangement joins TRBV21-1 to TRBJ2-5; the D segment call TRBD1 is taken from the table without a DNA check. TRBV21-1 is shown as a pseudogene. The CDR3 covers 15 residues. The CDR3 is CASSKATGHRETQYF. In nucleotides, the CDR3 is TGTGCCAGCAGCAAAGCCACGGGACACCGAGAGACCCAGTACTTC.

The chain employs TRBV5-1 and TRBJ2-7, with TRBD2 matching over 13 bases. Trimming removed 0 bases from V and 4 bases from J; junction bases left unmatched: 7. The CDR3 spans 17 residues. Per the germline V gene, CDR1 is SGHRS and CDR2 is YFSETQ. The CDR3 sequence is CASSLATSGRIMYEQYF. The CDR3 coding sequence is TGCGCCAGCAGCTTGGCGACTAGCGGGAGGATTATGTACGAGCAGTACTTC.

The chain carries TRBV27 and TRBJ2-7; D may be TRBD2 (5 bases). Germline lookup yields CDR1 MNHEY and CDR2 SMNVEV (reference sequence). Trimming removed 5 bases from V and 3 bases from J, with 11 bases in between. The CDR3 contains 13 residues. The CDR3 sequence: CASSPRVVYEQYF. The DNA of the CDR3 is TGTGCCAGCAGTCCGAGGGTCGTCTACGAGCAGTACTTC.

The chain employs TRBV19 and TRBJ2-5; unclear D gene. Trimming removed 7 bases at V and 5 bases at J, with 2 bases between. CDR3 length: 9 residues. The V gene's germline CDR1 is LNHDA and CDR2 SQIVND (reference sequence). The CDR3 region has the DNA TGTGCCAGTAAGGAGACCCAGTACTTC. Its translation is CASKETQYF.

The rearrangement links TRBV9 to TRBJ1-2, with 9 bases matching TRBD1. Germline V gene data show CDR1 as SGDLS and CDR2 as YYNGEE. The CDR3 is made up of 14 amino acids. Trimming took 0 bases from V and 6 from J; bases not matched to a gene: 3. The CDR3 sequence is CASSVGDREDGYTF. The DNA of the CDR3 is TGTGCCAGCAGCGTAGGGGACAGGGAAGATGGCTACACCTTC.

The chain links TRBV4-2 to TRBJ1-4, with 7 bases that match TRBD1. The CDR3 is 17 residues long. V lost 3 bases to trimming and J lost 3 bases; unmatched junction nucleotides: 10. Germline CDR1 and CDR2: LGHNA and YNFKEQ. The CDR3 spells CASSHGRTQGANEKLFF. For the CDR3, the DNA is TGTGCCAGCAGCCACGGACGGACCCAGGGGGCTAATGAAAAACTGTTTTTT.

The chain couples TRBV6-5 to TRBJ2-7; a possible D gene is TRBD1 (6 bases). The CDR3 runs 14 residues. V lost 7 bases and J lost 12, with 25 bases in between. Germline assignment: CDR1 MNHEY and CDR2 SVGAGI. CDR3 sequence reads: CASKEPGHPRMWYF. Here the CDR3 DNA reads TGTGCCAGCAAAGAACCGGGACACCCCAGGATGTGGTACTTC.

The chain uses TRBV5-1 and TRBJ2-1, with TRBD2 identical over 11 bases. Trimming took 0 bases from V and 6 from J; bases not matched to a gene: 2. The V gene's germline CDR1 is SGHRS and CDR2 YFSETQ. The CDR3 runs 15 residues. The DNA for the CDR3 is TGCGCCAGCAGCTTGGTAGGACTAGCGGGCAATGAGCAGTTCTTC. This gives the protein CASSLVGLAGNEQFF. Variable domain in full (rest from reference TRBV5-1 and TRBJ2-1): KAGVTQTPRYLIKTRGQQVTLSCSPISGHRSVSWYQQTPGQGLQFLFEYFSETQRNKGNFPGRFSGRQFSNSRSEMNVSTLELGDSALYLCASSLVGLAGNEQFFGPGTRLTVL.